These T cell receptor beta chains were read from a single sample in a study of blood T cell repertoires in COVID-19. Assay used: immunoSEQ multiplex PCR; TCRdb lists only in-frame clones, some missing. The sample includes about 160,000 clones, around 80% seen only once; the top ten take approximately 7.7%. Sequences were obtained from PBMCs or T cells enriched from blood (not recorded which). The receptor source for this set is a woman in her forties or fifties who had recovered from COVID-19. The CDR3 runs from the conserved cysteine through the conserved F or W. The D gene is left open where the match is weak. Size values are once, few and many counts, or a class for expanded clones, and some rows have none.

>TRBJ2-7|-|TRBV28|-
TGTGCCAGCTTCTCCGTCGCCCAGGGGACCTACGAGCAGTACTTC
CASFSVAQGTYEQYF
>TRBJ1-6|TRBD1|TRBV5-1|-
TGCGCCAGCAGCTCGGAAGTGGGACAGGGATCTTCACCCCTCCACTTT
CASSSEVGQGSSPLHF
>TRBJ2-3|-|TRBV3-1/TRBV3-2|-
TGTGCCAGCAGCCGGGCTCGCGCAGATACGCAGTATTTT
CASSRARADTQYF
>TRBJ2-3|-|TRBV28|-
TGTGCCAGCCTTTCCGTCCCAGATACGCAGTATTTT
CASLSVPDTQYF
>TRBJ1-5|-|TRBV21-1|once
TGTGCCAGCAGCAAAGCTGGGACAGGGTATTTGGACAGGCCCCAGCATTTT
CASSKAGTGYLDRPQHF
>TRBJ2-3|-|TRBV7-6|-
TGTGCCAGCAGCAGCAAGCTAGGCGGGGATACGCAGTATTTT
CASSSKLGGDTQYF
>TRBJ2-6|TRBD1|TRBV4-3|-
TGCGCCAGCAGCCAGGCCGGGACAGGGAAAAAGGCTGGGGCCAACGTCCTGACTTTC
CASSQAGTGKKAGANVLTF
>TRBJ2-7|-|TRBV27|-
TGTGCCAGCAGTCTCCGACGGACTTACGAGCAGTACTTC
CASSLRRTYEQYF
>TRBJ1-6|TRBD1|TRBV5-1|once
TGCGCCAGCAGCCGATCCCCGGGACAGATTAATTCACCCCTCCACTTT
CASSRSPGQINSPLHF
>TRBJ2-5|-|TRBV28|-
TGTGCCAGCAGCTCGGACGCGGGAAAAGAGACCCAGTACTTC
CASSSDAGKETQYF
>TRBJ1-5|-|TRBV18|-
TGTGCCAGCTCACCCGACATAGGTCAGCCCCAGCATTTT
CASSPDIGQPQHF
>TRBJ1-2|TRBD1|TRBV5-1|-
TGCGCCAGCAGCTTACAGGGGGAAGGCTACACCTTC
CASSLQGEGYTF
>TRBJ2-3|-|TRBV2|-
TGTGCCAGCCTGCTTCGGGGACACACAGATACGCAGTATTTT
CASLLRGHTDTQYF
>TRBJ1-1|TRBD1|TRBV27|-
TGTGCCAGCAGACCAGGGGGCGCGGGGAACACTGAAGCTTTCTTT
CASRPGGAGNTEAFF
>TRBJ1-1|-|TRBV29-1|-
TGCAGCGTTGTTTACGCGGGGACGGTGAACACTGAAGCTTTCTTT
CSVVYAGTVNTEAFF
>TRBJ2-1|-|TRBV5-4|-
TGTGCCAGCAGCTTAATGGGGGGTGTTGAGCAGTTCTTC
CASSLMGGVEQFF
>TRBJ2-6|TRBD2|TRBV5-1|-
TGCGCCAGCAGCTTGGGGACTAGCGGGAGCTCTGGGGCCAACGTCCTGACTTTC
CASSLGTSGSSGANVLTF
>TRBJ2-2|-|TRBV7-2|-
TGTGCCAGCAGCCTTCGACAGCCGAACACCGGGGAGCTGTTTTTT
CASSLRQPNTGELFF
>TRBJ2-7|-|TRBV18|-
TGTGCCAGTAGGGGGGGCCGCGACGAGCAGTACTTC
CASRGGRDEQYF
>TRBJ1-1|-|TRBV3-1/TRBV3-2|-
TGTGCCAGCAGCCAAGTATCCAGGGTTGCTGAAGCTTTCTTT
CASSQVSRVAEAFF
>TRBJ1-2|TRBD1|TRBV27|once
TGTGCCAGCAGCCTCCTGGGACAGGGGAACTATGGCTACACCTTC
CASSLLGQGNYGYTF
>TRBJ1-1|-|TRBV18|-
TGTGCCAGCTCACCGGAGACAGGCCCTGAAGCTTTCTTT
CASSPETGPEAFF
>TRBJ2-6|-|TRBV6-5|-
TGTGCCAGCAGCCCCGGGTCGAGTGGGGCCAACGTCCTGACTTTC
CASSPGSSGANVLTF
>TRBJ2-3|TRBD2|TRBV3-1/TRBV3-2|-
TGTGCCAGCAGCCAATGGAGGGAGGGCCGTGGAGATACGCAGTATTTT
CASSQWREGRGDTQYF
>TRBJ2-3|TRBD1|TRBV29-1|-
TGCAGCGTTTTAAGGAGACAGGGGAGTTTGGATACGCAGTATTTT
CSVLRRQGSLDTQYF
>TRBJ1-5|TRBD1|TRBV28|-
TGTGCCAGCACCCGAGGGGACAGGGTTTCCTTCAATCAGCCCCAGCATTTT
CASTRGDRVSFNQPQHF
>TRBJ2-7|TRBD1|TRBV5-4|-
TGTGCCAGCAGGTCCGGGACAGACAAGTACGAGCAGTACTTC
CASRSGTDKYEQYF
>TRBJ2-7|TRBD1|TRBV7-2|-
TGTGCCAGCAGCTACAGGGGGCGCGACTACGAGCAGTACTTC
CASSYRGRDYEQYF
>TRBJ1-1|-|TRBV28|-
TGTGCCAGCAGTTCCCAATCGGAGGGTAATGGAGCTTTCTTT
CASSSQSEGNGAFF
>TRBJ2-4|-|TRBV2|-
TGTGCCATCGACGGTCAGGGTGGACCTATGCCAGCCAAAAACATTCAGTACTTC
CAIDGQGGPMPAKNIQYF
>TRBJ2-3|-|TRBV28|-
TGTGCCAGCAGTTATATACAGGGGGGGGATACGCAGTATTTT
CASSYIQGGDTQYF
>TRBJ1-3|-|TRBV28|-
TGTGCCAGCAGGTATCCGGGACATAGCTCTGGAAACACCATATATTTT
CASRYPGHSSGNTIYF
>TRBJ1-3|TRBD1|TRBV19|-
TGTGCCAGTAGCCGGGACAGGGCTGGAAACACCATATATTTT
CASSRDRAGNTIYF